This is a list of T cell receptor beta chains from one sample in a study of T cells in Graves' hyperthyroidism and ophthalmopathy. TCRdb reanalysed the multiplex PCR reads using MiXCR and keeps one entry per CDR3 protein. The top ten clones hold less than 15% of a sample with over 350,000 distinct CDR3 sequences, about 15% of them seen once. The sequencing sample was made of blood. The receptor source for this set is a man between 18 and 29 years old with Graves' ophthalmopathy. Both conserved end residues are part of each CDR3. D genes are given only for firm matches. Some rows have no size entry. The others give once, few or many, or a class for an expanded clone.

CASSFGTYYEQYF | TGTGCCAGCAGCTTCGGGACTTACTACGAGCAGTACTTC | NA | many | TRBJ2-7 | TRBV11-2
CASSSWTDQNTEAFF | TGTGCCAGCAGCTCCTGGACGGACCAGAACACTGAAGCTTTCTTT | NA | many | TRBJ1-1 | TRBV7-9
CASSPSGESEQYF | TGTGCCAGCAGTCCCTCGGGAGAGAGCGAGCAGTACTTC | NA | NA | TRBJ2-7 | TRBV27
CASSQELRGTSTDTQYF | TGTGCCAGCAGCCAAGAGTTAAGAGGGACTAGCACAGATACGCAGTATTTT | NA | many | TRBJ2-3 | TRBV3-1
CASSLGIPTDTQYF | TGTGCCAGCAGCTTAGGGATACCCACAGATACGCAGTATTTT | NA | many | TRBJ2-3 | TRBV7-9
CASSQDRVSNEQFF | TGTGCCAGCAGCCAAGACAGGGTTTCCAATGAGCAGTTCTTC | NA | many | TRBJ2-1 | TRBV3-1
CASSPAGTFYEQYF | TGTGCCAGCAGTCCTGCAGGGACCTTCTACGAGCAGTACTTC | NA | many | TRBJ2-7 | TRBV3-1
CASSATGGRETQYF | TGTGCCAGCAGTGCGACAGGGGGCCGAGAGACCCAGTACTTC | TRBD1 | many | TRBJ2-5 | TRBV2
CAISESWEGDTDTQYF | TGTGCCATCAGTGAGTCCTGGGAGGGGGACACAGATACGCAGTATTTT | NA | many | TRBJ2-3 | TRBV10-3
CASSLVDRVTDTQYF | TGCGCCAGCAGCTTGGTAGACAGGGTGACAGATACGCAGTATTTT | TRBD1 | many | TRBJ2-3 | TRBV5-1
CASSVTRRDKVTEAFF | TGTGCCAGCAGTGTCACCAGGCGGGACAAAGTCACTGAAGCTTTCTTT | NA | many | TRBJ1-1 | TRBV12-3/TRBV12-4
CASSQEGTSGLTSYNEQFF | TGTGCCAGCAGCCAAGAGGGGACTAGCGGCTTGACCTCCTACAATGAGCAGTTCTTC | TRBD2 | NA | TRBJ2-1 | TRBV4-2
CASRPPDSYNEQFF | TGCGCCAGCAGACCCCCAGACAGTTACAATGAGCAGTTCTTC | NA | many | TRBJ2-1 | TRBV5-1
CASKPTGWEPQHF | TGTGCCAGCAAACCGACAGGGTGGGAGCCCCAGCATTTT | TRBD1 | many | TRBJ1-5 | TRBV12-3/TRBV12-4
CASSHVGDTNTEAFF | TGCGCCAGCAGCCACGTTGGGGACACGAACACTGAAGCTTTCTTT | NA | few | TRBJ1-1 | TRBV4-1
CASSTSEQQQFSYGYTF | TGTGCCAGCAGTACGAGCGAACAACAGCAATTTAGCTATGGCTACACCTTC | NA | many | TRBJ1-2 | TRBV6-1
CASSVSDSTDTQYF | TGTGCCAGCAGTGTATCGGACAGCACAGATACGCAGTATTTT | NA | many | TRBJ2-3 | TRBV6-1
CASSDEQGVVQPQHF | TGTGCCAGCAGTGACGAGCAGGGGGTGGTTCAGCCCCAGCATTTT | TRBD1 | many | TRBJ1-5 | TRBV2
CASSLRLGELFF | TGTGCCAGCAGCTTACGACTCGGGGAGCTGTTTTTT | NA | NA | TRBJ2-2 | TRBV6-1
CSARDFLAGAYEQYF | TGCAGTGCTAGAGATTTCCTAGCGGGGGCCTACGAGCAGTACTTC | TRBD2 | many | TRBJ2-7 | TRBV20-1
CASGGLAGVPTNYEQYF | TGCGCCAGCGGGGGGCTAGCGGGGGTTCCCACCAACTACGAGCAGTACTTC | TRBD2 | NA | TRBJ2-7 | TRBV5-1
CASRKIRGREETQYF | TGTGCCAGCAGAAAAATCCGGGGGCGCGAGGAGACCCAGTACTTC | NA | many | TRBJ2-5 | TRBV11-2
CASSQAGGTHYEQYF | TGCGCCAGCAGTCAAGCGGGAGGGACGCACTACGAGCAGTACTTC | TRBD2 | many | TRBJ2-7 | TRBV10-1
CARRGTRWDEQFF | TGTGCCAGGAGAGGGACGCGGTGGGATGAGCAGTTCTTC | NA | NA | TRBJ2-1 | TRBV19
CASRPEGHNSPLHF | TGTGCCAGCAGGCCGGAAGGCCATAATTCACCCCTCCACTTT | NA | NA | TRBJ1-6 | TRBV9
CAISALTGGGYGYTF | TGTGCCATCAGTGCCCTGACAGGAGGGGGCTATGGCTACACCTTC | NA | NA | TRBJ1-2 | TRBV10-3
CASNPGQRSGTQYF | TGTGCCAGTAATCCGGGACAAAGGTCGGGGACCCAGTACTTC | NA | few | TRBJ2-5 | TRBV19
CASSVMVAEAFF | TGTGCCAGCAGTGTCATGGTTGCTGAAGCTTTCTTT | NA | NA | TRBJ1-1 | TRBV2
CSVADTSGRSSYEQYF | TGCAGCGTTGCAGATACTAGCGGGAGGTCCTCCTACGAGCAGTACTTC | TRBD2 | many | TRBJ2-7 | TRBV29-1
CSARTSGSPYEQYF | TGCAGTGCTCGGACTAGCGGGAGCCCTTACGAGCAGTACTTC | TRBD2 | many | TRBJ2-7 | TRBV20-1
CATSDSGTGAYEQYF | TGTGCCACCAGTGATTCCGGGACAGGGGCCTACGAGCAGTACTTC | TRBD1 | many | TRBJ2-7 | TRBV24-1
CASSQGQGGDTQYF | TGTGCCAGCAGCCAAGGACAGGGGGGGGATACGCAGTATTTT | TRBD1 | many | TRBJ2-3 | TRBV4-2
CASSQGAAGEQFF | TGCGCCAGCAGCCAAGGAGCCGCGGGGGAGCAGTTCTTC | NA | NA | TRBJ2-1 | TRBV4-1
CASSTYLVVGELFF | TGTGCCAGCAGCACCTACTTAGTGGTCGGGGAGCTGTTTTTT | NA | many | TRBJ2-2 | TRBV7-8
CSATGTGGNQPQHF | TGCAGTGCTACAGGGACGGGTGGCAATCAGCCCCAGCATTTT | NA | many | TRBJ1-5 | TRBV20-1
CAISGEGAVPGQPQHF | TGTGCCATCAGTGGAGAGGGGGCTGTCCCGGGGCAGCCCCAGCATTTT | TRBD1 | few | TRBJ1-5 | TRBV10-3
CASSRQREGQTQYF | TGTGCCAGCAGTCGGCAGCGGGAGGGGCAGACCCAGTACTTC | TRBD2 | many | TRBJ2-5 | TRBV12-3/TRBV12-4
CSAKGGGTEAFF | TGCAGTGCTAAAGGGGGCGGCACTGAAGCTTTCTTT | TRBD1 | NA | TRBJ1-1 | TRBV20-1
CASSEGDRGKRTF | TGTGCCAGCAGTGAAGGTGACAGGGGGAAGCGCACCTTC | TRBD1 | many | TRBJ1-2 | TRBV6-1
CASSLFQGHTIYF | TGTGCCAGCAGCTTATTCCAGGGCCACACCATATATTTT | NA | many | TRBJ1-3 | TRBV11-3
CSASRLDPYGYTF | TGCAGTGCTAGCAGACTGGATCCGTATGGCTACACCTTC | NA | medium-sized | TRBJ1-2 | TRBV20-1
CAWSVRVGFVAGTSYEQYF | TGTGCCTGGAGTGTACGTGTGGGATTCGTCGCGGGAACCTCCTACGAGCAGTACTTC | NA | NA | TRBJ2-7 | TRBV30
CASSIDQAGTYTDTQYF | TGTGCCAGTAGTATAGATCAGGCGGGGACTTACACAGATACGCAGTATTTT | NA | NA | TRBJ2-3 | TRBV19
CASSVLAGTDTQYF | TGTGCCAGCAGTGTACTAGCGGGCACAGATACGCAGTATTTT | TRBD2 | many | TRBJ2-3 | TRBV2
CSAYYWDTGTGELFF | TGCAGTGCTTACTACTGGGACACCGGTACCGGGGAGCTGTTTTTT | NA | many | TRBJ2-2 | TRBV20-1
CASKQGWSGYTF | TGTGCCAGCAAACAGGGGTGGAGTGGCTACACCTTC | TRBD1 | many | TRBJ1-2 | TRBV2
CAWTPDRSYQPQHF | TGTGCCTGGACCCCAGACAGGAGTTATCAGCCCCAGCATTTT | NA | many | TRBJ1-5 | TRBV30
CASSPRAVTGELFF | TGTGCCAGCAGTCCCCGTGCGGTGACCGGGGAGCTGTTTTTT | NA | NA | TRBJ2-2 | TRBV6-1
CSAKRGPHTEAFF | TGCAGTGCTAAGAGGGGCCCCCACACTGAAGCTTTCTTT | NA | many | TRBJ1-1 | TRBV20-1
CASTGPNQPQHF | TGTGCCAGCACGGGACCCAATCAGCCCCAGCATTTT | NA | many | TRBJ1-5 | TRBV12-3/TRBV12-4
CASVTGSSYNSPLHF | TGTGCCAGCGTGACAGGGAGCTCCTATAATTCACCCCTCCACTTT | TRBD1 | many | TRBJ1-6 | TRBV2
CASSLEPSGNTIYF | TGTGCCAGCAGCTTAGAACCTTCTGGAAACACCATATATTTT | NA | NA | TRBJ1-3 | TRBV7-6
CASSYHKGEAFF | TGTGCCAGCAGCTACCATAAGGGTGAAGCTTTCTTT | NA | many | TRBJ1-1 | TRBV11-2